The 21 T cell receptor beta chains below were found in one sample sequenced in a study of blood T cell repertoires in COVID-19. Produced via immunoSEQ multiplex PCR; TCRdb's table is partial and in-frame only. Of about 200,000 clones listed, almost 85% are singletons. Sequenced material: peripheral blood. These receptors came from a woman aged 45-65 years with active or convalescent COVID-19.

This chain uses TRBV30 with TRBJ1-3; 12 bases fit TRBD1. Unmatched junction bases numbered 5, after V lost 2 bases and J lost 0 bases. This CDR3 is 17 amino acids long. Germline-derived CDR1 and CDR2 are GTSNPN and SVGIG (reference sequence). The DNA of the CDR3 is TGTGCCTGGAGTCGGGACAGGGGGCCGCTCTCTGGAAACACCATATATTTT. Translation: CAWSRDRGPLSGNTIYF.

The V and J genes are TRBV6-6 and TRBJ1-2, with 8 bases matching TRBD1. Losses at the gene ends were 8 bases for V and 4 bases for J; bases not matched to a gene: 9. The CDR3 spans 14 residues. The germline V gene has CDR1 MNHNY and CDR2 SVGAGI (reference sequence). CDR3 sequence (DNA): TGTGCCAGCTCCGAGCAGGGGGCGGGCTATGGCTACACCTTC. Its protein is CASSEQGAGYGYTF.

This chain uses TRBV11-2 with TRBJ1-5; TRBD1 might be the D (6 bases). V was clipped by 3 bases and J by 4 bases, with 13 bases between them. The CDR3 runs to 15 residues. Germline CDR1 reads SGHAT; CDR2 reads FQNNGV. CDR3 nucleotide sequence: TGTGCCAGCAGCTTGACAGGATCCAATAATCAGCCCCAGCATTTT. Protein product: CASSLTGSNNQPQHF.

The chain combines TRBV19 with TRBJ2-7; 7 nucleotides line up with TRBD2. Germline values: CDR1 LNHDA, CDR2 SQIVND (reference sequence). CDR3 length: 16 residues. The V gene end was trimmed by 5 bases and the J gene end by 0 bases; junction bases not matched to a gene: 10. The CDR3 spells CASSLYGTTSSYEQYF. As DNA, the CDR3 is TGTGCCAGTAGTTTATACGGGACTACCAGCTCCTACGAGCAGTACTTC.

J is TRBJ2-7 and V is TRBV27; D possibly corresponds to TRBD2 (5 bases). V was clipped by 6 bases and J by 7 bases, with 13 bases between them. CDR3 length: 12 residues. CDR1 and CDR2 from the germline V gene are MNHEY and SMNVEV (reference sequence). The CDR3 region has the DNA TGTGCCAGCAGGCCCGGGATTCGGGAGCAGTACTTC. Protein sequence: CASRPGIREQYF.

The CDR3 loop is CASGASGATDTQYF. The CDR3 DNA reads as TGTGCCAGCGGGGCTAGCGGGGCCACAGATACGCAGTATTTT. The chain recombines TRBV27 with TRBJ2-3; the match to TRBD2 covers 9 bases. There are 14 residues in the CDR3. Trimming removed 8 bases from V and 2 bases from J; junction bases left unmatched: 5. Germline-derived CDR1 and CDR2 are MNHEY and SMNVEV (reference sequence).

V usage is TRBV19 and J usage is TRBJ2-1; 12 nucleotides align to TRBD2. In germline, CDR1 is LNHDA, CDR2 SQIVND (reference sequence). There are 16 residues in the CDR3. J lost 7 bases, V lost 5 bases, and 9 bases had no gene match. The DNA for the CDR3 is TGTGCCAGTAGTTCCCTAGCGGGAGGGCCAAAGAATGAGCAGTTCTTC. Translating it yields CASSSLAGGPKNEQFF. The variable domain in full, with the rest retrieved from reference TRBV19 and TRBJ2-1, is DGGITQSPKYLFRKEGQNVTLSCEQNLNHDAMYWYRQDPGQGLRLIYYSQIVNDFQKGDIAEGYSVSREKKESFPLTVTSAQKNPTAFYLCASSSLAGGPKNEQFFGPGTRLTVL.

In this sample, this clone turned up once. This chain uses TRBV5-1 with TRBJ1-2, with 7 bases that match TRBD1. The CDR3 totals 14 residues. The V and J ends lost 7 bases and 4 bases, in that order; junction bases with no gene match: 10. Germline CDR1 and CDR2: SGHRS and YFSETQ. The CDR3 DNA sequence: TGCGCCAGCCGCGATGGGACAGCCTCCTATGGCTACACCTTC. Translated, it gives CASRDGTASYGYTF.

The V gene is TRBV6-1, the J gene TRBJ1-3; a possible D gene is TRBD1 (5 bases). Germline V gene sequence: CDR1 MNHNS, CDR2 SASEGT. The CDR3 runs to 15 residues. Trimming shortened V by 7 bases and J by 0 bases, and 13 bases separated the two germline ends. The CDR3 here is CASTRGGSSGNTIYF. As DNA, the CDR3 is TGTGCCAGCACCCGGGGGGGGAGCTCTGGAAACACCATATATTTT.

V is TRBV28 and J is TRBJ1-5; the D gene is possibly TRBD1 (6 bases). Trimming left V 11 bases short and J 0 bases short, with 8 bases between. Germline loops: CDR1 MDHEN, CDR2 SYDVKM. The CDR3 consists of 12 residues. This CDR3 reads CAGGVSNQPQHF. The CDR3, as DNA: TGTGCCGGGGGCGTTAGCAATCAGCCCCAGCATTTT.

A single count supports this clone. Written as DNA, the CDR3 is TGTGCCAGCAGACAGACAAACACCGGGGAGCTGTTTTTT. Its translation: CASRQTNTGELFF. The chain combines TRBV2 with TRBJ2-2; no clear D gene. Germline V gene lookup returns CDR1 SNHLY and CDR2 FYNNEI. V was trimmed by 6 bases and J by 2 bases, leaving 7 bases between them. The CDR3 sequence is 13 residues long.

The chain combines TRBV15 with TRBJ1-4, with D uncertain. The CDR3 is 13 residues long. Trimming took off 8 bases at V and 8 bases at J, with 15 bases between the two ends. CDR1 is LNHNV and CDR2 is YYDKDF in the germline V gene (reference sequence). DNA of the CDR3: TGTGCCACCGACGTCTCGGGAGGAGAAAAACTGTTTTTT. It codes for CATDVSGGEKLFF.

The V gene is TRBV28, the J gene TRBJ1-3; TRBD1 matches at 8 bases. The CDR3 is 16 amino acids. Trimming took 3 bases from V and 4 from J; bases not matched to a gene: 8. Germline CDR1 MDHEN, CDR2 SYDVKM. The CDR3 region is CASSFQRQGSGNTIYF. Written as DNA, the CDR3 is TGTGCCAGCAGTTTCCAACGACAGGGGTCCGGAAACACCATATATTTT.

CDR3 loop: CAWSPQETQYF. The CDR3 DNA reads as TGTGCCTGGAGTCCACAAGAGACCCAGTACTTC. The chain uses TRBV30 and TRBJ2-5; no clear D gene. The CDR3 has 11 residues. Germline values: CDR1 GTSNPN, CDR2 SVGIG (reference sequence). The ends were cut back, 2 bases at V and 2 bases at J, with 3 bases in the middle. Together with reference TRBV30 and TRBJ2-5, the CDR3 gives the full variable domain: SQTIHQWPATLVQPVGSPLSLECTVEGTSNPNLYWYRQAAGRGLQLLFYSVGIGQISSEVPQNLSASRPQDRQFILSSKKLLLSDSGFYLCAWSPQETQYFGPGTRLLVL.

This clone was picked up a small number of times. The chain is built from TRBV3-1 (or the pseudogene TRBV3-2) and TRBJ2-5; 11 positions match TRBD2. CDR3 length: 16 amino acids. Per the germline V gene, CDR1 is LGHDT and CDR2 is YNNKEL (reference sequence). Germline trimming cut 0 bases from V and 6 bases from J; bases unmatched to any gene: 6. DNA of the CDR3: TGTGCCAGCAGCCAAGACCGTAGCGGGAGGGTCCAGACCCAGTACTTC. Amino acids: CASSQDRSGRVQTQYF.

CDR3 bases: TGTGCCAGCAGATGGGGCAGGGTGAATTCACCCCTCCACTTT. It is translated as CASRWGRVNSPLHF. V is TRBV27 and J is TRBJ1-6; possibly TRBD1 for D (5 bases). The CDR3 contains 14 residues. CDR1 and CDR2 from the germline V gene are MNHEY and SMNVEV (reference sequence). The germline V and J ends were trimmed by 6 bases and 7 bases, with 13 bases remaining between them.

The rearrangement links TRBV5-1 to TRBJ1-3; D uncertain. CDR1 is SGHRS and CDR2 is YFSETQ in the germline V gene. Trimming cost V 4 bases and J 0 bases, with 11 bases left between them. CDR3 length equals 15 residues. The CDR3 coding sequence is TGCGCCAGCAGCCCCACATCCCGCTCTGGAAACACCATATATTTT. Translation: CASSPTSRSGNTIYF.

The V gene is TRBV11-2, the J gene TRBJ2-7, with D maybe TRBD2 (5 bases). V shed 5 bases and J shed 4 bases, with 12 bases lying between them. The CDR3 spans 13 residues. The V gene's germline CDR1 is SGHAT and CDR2 FQNNGV. The DNA for the CDR3 is TGTGCCAGCAGCACCCGGACGGGGTACGAGCAGTACTTC. Its protein is CASSTRTGYEQYF.

This clone came up once. The rearrangement joins TRBV28 to TRBJ2-7, with TRBD1 matching 8 bases. Per germline, CDR1 MDHEN and CDR2 SYDVKM. V dropped 6 bases and J dropped 10; count of bases not matched to a gene: 11. This CDR3 comprises 13 residues. This CDR3 reads CASSAGGQTFQYV. DNA for the CDR3: TGTGCCAGCAGCGCAGGGGGCCAAACCTTCCAGTACGTC.

The chain combines TRBV2 with TRBJ1-6; tentative D call: TRBD1 (6 bases). Trimming cost V 4 bases and J 12 bases, with 16 bases left between them. The germline V gene encodes CDR1 SNHLY and CDR2 FYNNEI. CDR3 length equals 14 residues. CDR3 in amino acids: CASSGQQGYEPLHF. The CDR3 nucleotides are TGTGCCAGCAGTGGTCAGCAGGGGTATGAACCCCTCCACTTT.

The chain carries TRBV7-2 and TRBJ1-1; D may be TRBD1 (5 bases). CDR3 size: 15 residues. Between the trimmed V and J ends, which lost 1 base and 1 base, there was a span of 10 bases. Germline V gives CDR1 SGHTA, CDR2 FQGNSA. For the CDR3, the DNA is TGTGCCAGCAGCTTAGTGGCAGGGTCGAACACTGAAGCTTTCTTT. Translating gives CASSLVAGSNTEAFF. Supplemented by reference TRBV7-2 and TRBJ1-1, the full variable domain reads GAGVSQSPSNKVTEKGKDVELRCDPISGHTALYWYRQSLGQGLEFLIYFQGNSAPDKSGLPSDRFSAERTGGSVSTLTIQRTQQEDSAVYLCASSLVAGSNTEAFFGQGTRLTVV.